Detailed here is one T cell receptor beta chain. A multiplex PCR was run with 60 Vbeta primers and 13 Jbeta primers. The assay was immunoSEQ multiplex PCR, and TCRdb's table has in-frame clones only and misses some. Of around 150,000 clones listed, 80% were seen once; the top ten hold over 6.5%. The record originates from a study of cytomegalovirus exposure and HLA in healthy donors. Per the germline V gene, CDR1 is MNHEY and CDR2 is SVGAGI. This CDR3 spans 15 amino acids. Losses at the gene ends were 8 bases for V and 4 bases for J; bases not matched to a gene: 11. The sample comprised PBMCs. V usage is TRBV6-5 and J usage is TRBJ1-5, with 7 bases lining up with TRBD1. This receptor was taken from a man between 40 and 49 years old in good health and CMV-seropositive. CDR3: CASRQGGGQNQPQHF. In DNA form, the CDR3 reads TGTGCCAGCCGACAGGGCGGAGGACAGAATCAGCCCCAGCATTTT.